This T cell receptor (beta chain) was obtained from a study of T cell clonality in common variable immunodeficiency. Study conclusions and caveats: Fewer TCRbeta clones were shared among CVID subjects than controls.

CVID and control samples used equivalent genomic DNA input. Libraries were prepared by immunoSEQ multiplex PCR; TCRdb keeps only in-frame clonotypes and omits some of them. The profile covers 50,000 to 55,000 clones, none occurring a single time. This CDR3 is 14 amino acids long. From germline, CDR1 is KGHSH and CDR2 LQKENI. Trimming left V 0 bases short and J 7 bases short, with 12 bases between. Each donor provided roughly 4.5 to 8.5 ml of heparinized whole blood. The table lists this clone with many counts. The antigen remains unidentified. Read sequence stops 3 residues before the CDR3 end, and the germline J gene provides the missing end.

This clonotype was obtained from a person between 18 and 75 years old in good health. J is TRBJ1-1 and V is TRBV18; the D gene is possibly TRBD1 (5 bases). The sample was peripheral blood mononuclear cells. The CDR3 DNA, read in part, is TGTGCCAGCTCACCACCGACAGACACTATTGAA. This translates into CASSPPTDTIE. The full CDR3 reads CASSPPTDTIEAFF.